This TCR beta chain is drawn from a study of immune evolution from preneoplasia to lung adenocarcinoma. Broader study findings: Later-stage lesions appeared to have more T cells, more diversity, less clonality. From normal lung to invasive adenocarcinoma, top clone frequencies appeared to decrease.

Clones were sequenced by immunoSEQ multiplex PCR, and TCRdb holds only the in-frame ones, with some missing. Of about 3,600 clones in the sample, over 65% were seen once. Comment on this clone: Its antigen is not known.

Trimming stripped 1 base from V and 6 bases from J, with 12 bases between. CDR3 length equals 14 residues. Looked up from germline, CDR1 is SGHVS and CDR2 is FQNEAQ. This chain connects TRBV7-8 to TRBJ1-1, with TRBD1 as a possible D gene (6 bases). Sequenced input: FFPE adjacent normal lung tissue. The TCR was taken from a person in their 70s with lung adenocarcinoma. The CDR3: CASSLGGGPSEAFF. CDR3 nucleotides: TGTGCCAGCAGCTTAGGGGGGGGGCCATCTGAAGCTTTCTTT.